Following are 20 T cell receptor beta chains from one sample sequenced in a study of T-cell memory formation after mild COVID-19. TCRdb used MiXCR to reprocess the 5' RACE reads, holding one entry per CDR3 protein. The profile covers fewer than 350,000 distinct CDR3 sequences, with more than 15% appearing a single time and 23% taken by the ten largest. The sequenced sample was PBMCs or a T cell subset sorted from them (not recorded which). These receptors were collected from a man younger than 30 who had mild COVID-19 (a few samples of this study predate the infection). Cell type and time point are not known.

There are a few counts of this clonotype. The chain has TRBV6-2 or TRBV6-3 and TRBJ1-5; tentatively, D is TRBD1 (6 bases). The germline V gene encodes CDR1 MNHEY and CDR2 SVGEGT. The CDR3 has 15 amino acids. V lost 5 bases and J 2 bases, leaving 13 bases between the germline ends. CDR3 sequence reads: CASSIRGIGNQPQHF. CDR3 DNA sequence: TGTGCCAGCAGTATCAGGGGAATAGGCAATCAGCCCCAGCATTTT.

The chain carries TRBV4-1 and TRBJ2-3, with TRBD1 identical over 11 bases. Per germline, CDR1 MGHRA and CDR2 YSYEKL. V shed 1 base, J shed 1 base, and the junction held 4 bases outside the gene matches. The CDR3 contains 17 residues. The CDR3 bases are TGCGCCAGCAGCCAAGTGCAGGGACAGGGGGGCACAGATACGCAGTATTTT. The encoded protein is CASSQVQGQGGTDTQYF.

The chain is built from TRBV13 and TRBJ2-2; D is undetermined. Germline CDR1 and CDR2: PRHDT and FYEKMQ (reference sequence). V lost 2 bases to trimming and J lost 1 base, with 11 bases between them. The CDR3 has 16 residues. The CDR3 DNA follows: TGTGCCAGCAGCTTACTGGTGGCAGGGAACACCGGGGAGCTGTTTTTT. Its protein is CASSLLVAGNTGELFF.

The table lists this clonotype with a few counts. The chain is built from TRBV19 and TRBJ2-3, with TRBD2 matching 15 bases. Germline assignment: CDR1 LNHDA and CDR2 SQIVND (reference sequence). The length of the CDR3 is 18 residues. The J segment lost 4 bases and the V segment lost 5 bases, leaving 10 bases of the junction unmatched. The CDR3, as DNA: TGTGCCAGTAGTCCGCCCCCGGGACTAGCGGGGGGACCAGATACGCAGTATTTT. Residues: CASSPPPGLAGGPDTQYF. The full variable domain, in which reference TRBV19 and TRBJ2-3 provide the parts outside the CDR3, is DGGITQSPKYLFRKEGQNVTLSCEQNLNHDAMYWYRQDPGQGLRLIYYSQIVNDFQKGDIAEGYSVSREKKESFPLTVTSAQKNPTAFYLCASSPPPGLAGGPDTQYFGPGTRLTVL.

This clonotype was detected a few times. The chain uses TRBV28 and TRBJ2-7; possibly TRBD1 for D (6 bases). Germline V gene sequence: CDR1 MDHEN, CDR2 SYDVKM. This CDR3 is built from 15 residues. V was cut by 6 bases and J by 6 bases, with 21 bases left in between. CDR3 DNA sequence: TGTGCCAGCAGCAGGACAGTGGCTGGGGTGGGCGAGCAGTACGTC. This sequence encodes CASSRTVAGVGEQYV.

This clonotype was observed a few times. The chain combines TRBV4-1 with TRBJ2-2; D call uncertain. Germline-derived CDR1 and CDR2 are MGHRA and YSYEKL. V lost 1 base, J lost 1 base, and 4 bases lay in between. The CDR3 sequence is 14 residues long. The CDR3 here is CASSQAQNTGELFF. For the CDR3, the DNA is TGCGCCAGCAGCCAAGCTCAGAACACCGGGGAGCTGTTTTTT.

This clonotype came up a few times. The CDR3 DNA reads as TGCGCCAGCAGCTTGGGGGAGGGGAGATCACCCCTCCACTTT. Its protein product is CASSLGEGRSPLHF. The chain recombines TRBV5-1 with TRBJ1-6; D is perhaps TRBD1 (5 bases). From germline, CDR1 is SGHRS and CDR2 YFSETQ. The CDR3 covers 14 residues. Between the trimmed V and J ends, which lost 0 bases and 10 bases, there was a span of 11 bases.

CDR3 nucleotide sequence: TGCGCCAGCAGAGGACTAGCGGGGGCAGAGACCCAGTACTTC. Amino acid sequence: CASRGLAGAETQYF. The rearrangement uses TRBV10-2 and TRBJ2-5; TRBD2 matches 13 bases. CDR3 size: 14 residues. The V gene end was trimmed by 6 bases and the J gene end by 4 bases; junction bases not matched to a gene: 2. Germline values: CDR1 WSHSY, CDR2 SAAADI.

This clonotype turned up a few times. V usage is TRBV5-1 and J usage is TRBJ2-6; D ambiguous. CDR1 and CDR2 from the germline V gene are SGHRS and YFSETQ. This CDR3 has 15 residues. V gave up 4 bases and J gave up 3 bases, with 11 bases separating them. The CDR3 DNA is TGCGCCAGCAGCCCGCGGCCAGATGGGGCCAACGTCCTGACTTTC. It translates to CASSPRPDGANVLTF.

V is TRBV2 and J is TRBJ2-5; D uncertain. CDR3 length: 13 residues. Germline V gene sequence: CDR1 SNHLY, CDR2 FYNNEI. The V and J ends lost 4 bases and 2 bases respectively, with 8 bases between them. The CDR3 DNA reads as TGTGCCAGCAGTGGAGCTCAACAAGAGACCCAGTACTTC. Protein sequence: CASSGAQQETQYF.

The chain has TRBV6-6 and TRBJ1-4; D call uncertain. The germline CDR1 and CDR2 sequences are MNHNY and SVGAGI (reference sequence). CDR3 size: 14 residues. Trimming shortened V by 5 bases and J by 8 bases, and 15 bases separated the two germline ends. As DNA, the CDR3 is TGTGCCAGCAGTCTCCTCCTTGCAGGCGAAAAACTGTTTTTT. Translated: CASSLLLAGEKLFF.

In its sample, this clonotype was seen many times. J is TRBJ2-1 and V is TRBV7-3; D not certain. The germline gives CDR1 SGHTA, CDR2 FQGTGA. V lost 0 bases to trimming and J lost 10 bases, with 7 bases between them. There are 12 residues in the CDR3. The CDR3 is CASSLTEGEQFF. The CDR3 DNA reads as TGTGCCAGCAGCTTAACGGAAGGGGAGCAGTTCTTC.

V and J are TRBV10-1 and TRBJ2-7; D possibly corresponds to TRBD1 (8 bases). V was clipped by 4 bases and J by 5 bases, with 12 bases between them. CDR1 WNHNN and CDR2 SYGVQD come from the germline V gene (reference sequence). The CDR3 totals 13 residues. The CDR3 protein is CASSGTGRDEQYF. CDR3 DNA sequence: TGCGCCAGCAGTGGGACAGGGAGGGACGAGCAGTACTTC.

In DNA form, the CDR3 reads TGTGCCAGCAGTTATAAGGGTCCGCGGGGTGAAAAACTGTTTTTT. The encoded protein is CASSYKGPRGEKLFF. The V gene is TRBV6-5, the J gene TRBJ1-4; D uncertain. V gave up 3 bases and J gave up 7 bases, with 15 bases separating them. Germline V CDR1 and CDR2: MNHEY, SVGAGI. The CDR3 covers 15 residues.

The rearrangement links TRBV7-9 to TRBJ1-1, with D hard to call. V dropped 4 bases and J dropped 5 bases, with 8 bases sitting between them. CDR3 length: 12 amino acids. CDR1 is SEHNR and CDR2 is FQNEAQ in the germline V gene (reference sequence). CDR3 amino acids: CASSSARTEAFF. The CDR3, as DNA: TGTGCCAGCAGCTCCGCCCGGACTGAAGCTTTCTTT.

This clonotype was seen only a few times. The rearrangement links TRBV7-9 to TRBJ2-7; D unclear. The CDR3 has 14 residues. V lost 3 bases and J lost 4, with 13 bases in between. CDR1 and CDR2 from the germline V gene are SEHNR and FQNEAQ (reference sequence). The DNA of the CDR3 is TGTGCCAGCAGCTTGTCCTCTAAAGGTTACGAGCAGTACTTC. Amino acid sequence: CASSLSSKGYEQYF.

This clonotype has just a few counts. The DNA of the CDR3 is TGTGCCAGCAGCTTAGGAGGGGCAGGGGGAAATCAGCCCCAGCATTTT. The encoded protein is CASSLGGAGGNQPQHF. The chain employs TRBV7-2 and TRBJ1-5; 7 bases are shared with TRBD1. V gave up 1 base and J gave up 4 bases; unmatched junction bases: 7. This CDR3 is 16 amino acids long. The germline V gene encodes CDR1 SGHTA and CDR2 FQGNSA.

This clonotype has more than one count but fewer than ten. The J gene is TRBJ2-5, the V gene TRBV4-3; D is ambiguous. V was pared by 0 bases and J by 3 bases, with 8 bases between. This CDR3 is built from 14 residues. From germline, CDR1 is LGHNA and CDR2 YSLEER. DNA of the CDR3: TGCGCCAGCAGCCAAGAGCCTAAGGAAGAGACCCAGTACTTC. Protein sequence: CASSQEPKEETQYF.

The CDR3 sequence: CASSLALAGVGTKNIQYF. The CDR3 bases are TGTGCCAGCAGCCTGGCTCTAGCGGGGGTCGGTACCAAAAACATTCAGTACTTC. This chain uses TRBV7-8 with TRBJ2-4, with 10 bases identical to TRBD2. The CDR3 runs to 18 residues. The germline CDR1 and CDR2 sequences are SGHVS and FQNEAQ. After removal of 5 bases from V and 2 bases from J, the junction contained 12 bases not matched to a gene.

V and J are TRBV4-3 and TRBJ2-3; maybe TRBD2 (6 bases). This CDR3 is 14 amino acids long. CDR1 LGHNA and CDR2 YSLEER come from the germline V gene. The V and J ends lost 5 bases and 1 base respectively, with 10 bases between them. The DNA of the CDR3 is TGCGCCAGCAGCGAGGGACTTGGCACAGATACGCAGTATTTT. As protein: CASSEGLGTDTQYF.